This section outlines one T cell receptor (beta chain) sequence together with its context. This specimen comes from a study of blood T cell repertoires in COVID-19. Background on the study: Samples taken during acute and convalescent COVID-19 were collected in the United States, Italy and Spain. PBMCs, B-cell-depleted T cells, or T cells provided the cDNA or gDNA that made up the material.

Per the original data handling: How many nucleated cells were present was estimated from reference gene primer amplification. Assay used: immunoSEQ multiplex PCR; TCRdb lists only in-frame clones, some missing. For V, J and clone size, that table is used; D and trimming come from the DNA. The repertoire holds around 150,000 clones, with roughly 82% as singletons. The ends lost 1 base at V and 5 bases at J; junction bases unmatched: 11. Germline V lookup: CDR1 SGHNT, CDR2 YYREEE (reference sequence). The CDR3 totals 17 residues. Sequencing was performed on peripheral blood. This sequence originates from a man in his 70s with acute or convalescent COVID-19. This chain uses TRBV5-4 with TRBJ2-2, with TRBD2 matching over 7 bases. The chain's CDR3 is CASSLQVASGMTGELFF. CDR3 bases: TGTGCCAGCAGCTTGCAGGTAGCGAGCGGGATGACCGGGGAGCTGTTTTTT.